These 14 T cell receptor beta chains came from one sample sequenced in a study of graft-versus-host responses after intestinal transplantation. Their target antigens are unknown. Assay: immunoSEQ multiplex PCR; the TCRdb copy retains only in-frame clones and omits some. Among nearly 90,000 clones listed, around 83% were seen once. Sequencing used unstimulated CD8+ T cells sorted from spleen or lymph node cells, obtained before intestinal transplant. The receptors stem from a human donor who received an intestinal transplant.

This clone appeared once. Here the CDR3 reads CASSQYPGLNEKLFF. For the CDR3, the DNA is TGTGCCAGCAGCCAGTATCCGGGCCTGAATGAAAAACTGTTTTTT. V is TRBV6-5 and J is TRBJ1-4; no reliable D call. V lost 6 bases and J 5 bases, leaving 16 bases between the germline ends. Germline V lookup: CDR1 MNHEY, CDR2 SVGAGI. The CDR3 is 15 residues long.

The genes are TRBV13 and TRBJ2-1, with 7 positions matching TRBD2. This CDR3 has 16 residues. The germline gives CDR1 PRHDT, CDR2 FYEKMQ (reference sequence). Trimming removed 0 bases from V and 0 bases from J; junction bases left unmatched: 2. CDR3 amino acids: CASSLGLAVSYNEQFF. Written as DNA, the CDR3 is TGTGCCAGCAGCTTAGGCCTAGCGGTCTCCTACAATGAGCAGTTCTTC.

The chain employs TRBV6-5 and TRBJ2-1, with TRBD2 as a possible D gene (5 bases). Trimming took 2 bases from V and 8 from J, leaving 7 bases between them. The length of the CDR3 is 12 residues. Per germline, CDR1 MNHEY and CDR2 SVGAGI. The CDR3 is CASSYRGDEQFF. The CDR3 region has the DNA TGTGCCAGCAGTTACCGGGGAGATGAGCAGTTCTTC.

This clone was observed a handful of times. The junction departs from the called germline gene at one end, perhaps through a read error. Other DNA sequences of this sample code for an identical CDR3. The chain links TRBV6-5 to TRBJ2-1, with 9 positions matching TRBD1. This CDR3 region has 16 residues. From germline, CDR1 is MNHEY and CDR2 SVGAGI. CDR3 sequence (DNA): TGTGCTAGCAGTTACGGTTCTTGGACAGGGGATTATGAGCAGTTCTTC. Residues: CASSYGSWTGDYEQFF.

This clone was counted a single time. The chain recombines TRBV27 with TRBJ2-2; tentatively, D is TRBD1 (5 bases). CDR1 is MNHEY, CDR2 SMNVEV, per germline (reference sequence). The V end lost 2 bases, the J end lost 4 bases, and 5 bases lay between the germline ends. This CDR3 region has 13 residues. CDR3 coding DNA: TGTGCCAGCAGTTTACAGGGCACCGGGGAGCTGTTTTTT. This encodes CASSLQGTGELFF.

The chain links TRBV4-2 to TRBJ2-2, with D perhaps TRBD2 (5 bases). The CDR3 consists of 16 residues. V shed 0 bases and J shed 4 bases, with 12 bases lying between them. Germline lookup yields CDR1 LGHNA and CDR2 YNFKEQ. CDR3 residues: CASSQDPSSVTGELFF. CDR3 nucleotides: TGTGCCAGCAGCCAAGACCCTAGCTCGGTCACCGGGGAGCTGTTTTTT.

This sequence joins TRBV6-6 and TRBJ2-7; 10 bases match TRBD1. V lost 6 bases, J lost 4 bases, and 12 bases stayed unmatched. The germline CDR1 and CDR2 sequences are MNHNY and SVGAGI (reference sequence). The CDR3 is 16 residues long. Written as DNA, the CDR3 is TGTGCCAGCAGGCAGTTCGACAGGGGGCAGGGGTACGAGCAGTACTTC. Translation: CASRQFDRGQGYEQYF.

This clone has more than one count but fewer than ten. The DNA of the CDR3 is TGTGCCAGCAGTTACGCGCGAAGCACCGGGGAGCTGTTTTTT. This translates into CASSYARSTGELFF. The chain recombines TRBV6-5 with TRBJ2-2; D ambiguous. This CDR3 has 14 residues. Trimming shortened V by 2 bases and J by 4 bases, and 8 bases separated the two germline ends. Per germline, CDR1 MNHEY and CDR2 SVGAGI.

This chain joins TRBV28 and TRBJ2-7, with 10 bases identical to TRBD1. Germline values: CDR1 MDHEN, CDR2 SYDVKM. This CDR3 is 14 amino acids long. The junction had 3 bases not matched to a gene; V was cut back by 5 bases and J by 2 bases. In DNA, the CDR3 is TGTGCCAGCAGTATCGGGACAGGGGCCTACGAGCAGTACTTC. This codes for CASSIGTGAYEQYF.

CDR3 sequence reads: CASSTKGPRGTGELFF. Here the CDR3 DNA reads TGCGCCAGCAGCACCAAAGGGCCCCGGGGCACCGGGGAGCTGTTTTTT. The J gene is TRBJ2-2, the V gene TRBV5-1; a possible D gene is TRBD2 (5 bases). Germline assignment: CDR1 SGHRS and CDR2 YFSETQ. The CDR3 extends over 16 amino acids. Deletions cut 4 bases from V and 4 bases from J, with 17 bases between.

The chain combines TRBV28 with TRBJ1-1; possibly TRBD1 for D (6 bases). Germline lookup yields CDR1 MDHEN and CDR2 SYDVKM. This CDR3 spans 13 amino acids. V was shortened by 4 bases and J by 2 bases, with 8 bases between the two germline ends. The CDR3 is CASSSGVNTEAFF. The CDR3 nucleotides read TGTGCCAGCAGTTCAGGGGTTAACACTGAAGCTTTCTTT.

The chain links TRBV23-1 to TRBJ2-7, with 7 bases that match TRBD1. TRBV23-1 is known as an ORF, though its function is uncertain. This CDR3 has 14 amino acids. Losses at the gene ends were 6 bases for V and 4 bases for J; bases not matched to a gene: 9. CDR3 residues: CASRQTGTEYEQYF. CDR3 DNA: TGCGCCAGCAGGCAAACCGGGACAGAGTACGAGCAGTACTTC.

The genes are TRBV15 and TRBJ1-6, with D possibly matching TRBD1 (6 bases). The CDR3 sequence is 16 residues long. Per germline, CDR1 LNHNV and CDR2 YYDKDF (reference sequence). With 0 bases removed from V and 6 bases from J, the gap between germline ends came to 12 bases. The CDR3 loop is CATSRDKRGANSPLHF. The DNA of the CDR3 is TGTGCCACCAGCAGAGATAAGAGGGGGGCTAATTCACCCCTCCACTTT.

V gene TRBV27 combines with J gene TRBJ1-6; TRBD1 is a possible D gene (6 bases). This CDR3 is built from 15 residues. V was shortened by 4 bases and J by 9 bases, with 16 bases between the two germline ends. Looked up from germline, CDR1 is MNHEY and CDR2 is SMNVEV (reference sequence). The CDR3 DNA is TGTGCCAGCAGTTCTGGGGGGGCCGTTACTTCACCCCTCCACTTT. Translating gives CASSSGGAVTSPLHF.